This record concerns one T cell receptor beta chain sequence. Its antigen is not identified. These data belong to a study of cytomegalovirus exposure and HLA in healthy donors. General study points: Certain indistinguishable V segments, among them TRBV6-2 and TRBV6-3, were excluded. Cytomegalovirus-associated status was assigned to about 170 TCR beta chains.

PCR involved 60 Vbeta and 13 Jbeta primers. The assay was immunoSEQ multiplex PCR, and TCRdb's table has in-frame clones only and misses some. Its table records approximately 120,000 clones. The CDR3 totals 12 residues. J lost 4 bases, V lost 6 bases, and 3 bases had no gene match. The germline V gene encodes CDR1 SQVTM and CDR2 ANQGSEA. The chain is built from TRBV29-1 and TRBJ1-1, with TRBD1 identical over 9 bases. The material sequenced was PBMCs. This receptor was obtained from a man younger than 35 in good health and CMV-seronegative. The CDR3 reads CSVGQGSTEAFF. CDR3 coding DNA: TGCAGCGTGGGACAGGGCAGCACTGAAGCTTTCTTT.